The following is a T cell receptor beta chain sequence with its context. This specimen belongs to a study of shared clonotypes between healthy human individuals. This CDR3 is 13 amino acids long. CDR1 and CDR2 from the germline V gene are MNHNS and SASEGT. Trimming shortened V by 6 bases and J by 7 bases, and 16 bases separated the two germline ends. Only in-frame clones appear in the TCRdb table, and some are missing; sequencing was by immunoSEQ multiplex PCR. This sample carries 950,000 to 1,300,000 clones, about 80% of them seen once, and the ten largest clones take approximately 1.3%. The chain links TRBV6-1 to TRBJ2-7; no clear D. Sequenced material: memory CD4+ T cells sorted from blood. The subset here: CD45RA-negative fraction. This sequence was found in a man younger than 35 in good health. CDR3: CASRNARSAEQYF. The CDR3 DNA sequence: TGTGCCAGCAGGAATGCAAGGAGCGCGGAGCAGTACTTC.